These 18 T cell receptor beta chains were sequenced from one sample in a study of glioma-infiltrating T cells. Using RNA template, CDR3s of TCR alpha and beta were amplified with iRepertoire arm-PCR. TCRdb reprocessed the multiplex PCR reads via MiXCR and lists one record per CDR3 protein. This sample carries 93,000 or so distinct CDR3 sequences, around 30% of them seen once, and the ten largest clones take around 40%. Sequencing was performed on glioma tissue, nonneoplastic brain tissue, or PBMCs (not recorded which). These receptors all come from a human donor with low-grade glioma or glioblastoma, undergoing nonglioma brain surgery, or in good health (not recorded which).

In this sample, this clonotype turned up a few times. A much bigger clone sits one base away, suggesting this may be a read error. J is TRBJ2-2 and V is TRBV20-1; D remains ambiguous. V lost 3 bases and J 5 bases, leaving 13 bases between the germline ends. Germline CDR1 reads DFQATT; CDR2 reads SNEGSKA (reference sequence). This CDR3 has 14 amino acids. The CDR3 bases are TGCAGTGCTAGGAGATGGTCATGGACCGGGGAGCTGTTTTTT. It encodes CSARRWSWTGELFF.

This chain connects TRBV6-4 to TRBJ2-1; the D is unclear. This CDR3 has 16 amino acids. The ends were cut back, 0 bases at V and 4 bases at J, with 13 bases in the middle. CDR1 MRHNA and CDR2 SNTAGT come from the germline V gene. CDR3 in amino acids: CASSDSGSAIYNEQFF. The CDR3 coding sequence is TGTGCCAGCAGTGACTCGGGGTCTGCTATATACAATGAGCAGTTCTTC.

This clonotype was seen at least ten times. The chain is built from TRBV10-2 and TRBJ2-3, with TRBD2 identical over 8 bases. The germline V gene encodes CDR1 WSHSY and CDR2 SAAADI. Trimming took 3 bases from V and 5 from J; bases not matched to a gene: 7. This CDR3 has 15 amino acids. This chain's CDR3 is CASSDGRGARDTQYF. Written as DNA, the CDR3 is TGCGCCAGCAGTGACGGGCGGGGGGCCAGAGATACGCAGTATTTT.

This chain connects TRBV3-1 to TRBJ1-2; D gene uncertain. V was pared by 3 bases and J by 0 bases, with 11 bases between. CDR1 is LGHDT and CDR2 is YNNKEL in the germline V gene (reference sequence). The CDR3 spans 15 residues. The CDR3 coding sequence is TGTGCCAGCAGCCAGATCCCCGTAGCTAACTATGGCTACACCTTC. It specifies CASSQIPVANYGYTF.

This clonotype came up many times. Mismatch with germline at one junction end may stem from a read error. The chain has TRBV6-1 and TRBJ2-5; the D is unclear. The germline V gene has CDR1 MNHNS and CDR2 SASEGT. This CDR3 comprises 14 residues. The CDR3 is CASSKAGPVETQYF. The CDR3 DNA is TGTGCCAGCAGTAAAGCAGGCCCCGTGGAGACCCAGTACTTC.

There are a few counts of this clonotype. The chain recombines TRBV4-1 with TRBJ1-4; 9 positions match TRBD1. This CDR3 comprises 17 residues. V lost 3 bases and J lost 3; bases outside the gene matches: 8. CDR1 MGHRA and CDR2 YSYEKL come from the germline V gene. The CDR3 sequence is CASSQAGQGIPNEKLFF. The CDR3 DNA sequence: TGCGCCAGCAGCCAGGCCGGACAGGGGATACCTAATGAAAAACTGTTTTTT.

This clonotype was seen at least ten times. This chain links TRBV7-2 with TRBJ2-5; D uncertain. This CDR3 has 14 amino acids. With 1 base removed from V and 3 bases from J, the gap between germline ends came to 9 bases. Germline V CDR1 and CDR2: SGHTA, FQGNSA. Here the CDR3 reads CASSLGQPEETQYF. In DNA, the CDR3 is TGTGCCAGCAGCTTAGGGCAACCTGAAGAGACCCAGTACTTC.

At least ten counts were recorded for this clonotype. The chain uses TRBV2 and TRBJ1-5; D is possibly TRBD1 (5 bases). The CDR3 consists of 11 residues. CDR1 is SNHLY and CDR2 is FYNNEI in the germline V gene. Between the trimmed V and J ends, which lost 0 bases and 11 bases, there was a span of 5 bases. CDR3 DNA sequence: TGTGCCAGCAGTGAAGCCAGGGCCCAGCATTTT. Translating gives CASSEARAQHF.

This clonotype was seen more than once but under ten times. The chain recombines TRBV24-1 with TRBJ2-2; D may be TRBD1 or TRBD2 (5 bases each). The CDR3 loop spans 14 amino acids. V lost 9 bases to trimming and J lost 5 bases, with 15 bases between them. Looked up from germline, CDR1 is KGHDR and CDR2 is SFDVKD. This CDR3 reads CATLGQGVTGELFF. The CDR3 coding sequence is TGTGCCACCCTTGGCCAGGGAGTTACCGGGGAGCTGTTTTTT.

In this sample, this clonotype turned up many times. This sequence joins TRBV7-3 and TRBJ2-7, with TRBD2 matching 9 bases. Germline V gene sequence: CDR1 SGHTA, CDR2 FQGTGA. V was clipped by 3 bases and J by 5 bases; unmatched bases: 5. CDR3 size: 14 residues. The CDR3 sequence: CASSFSGTSHEQYF. CDR3 nucleotides: TGTGCCAGCAGCTTCTCTGGGACTAGCCACGAGCAGTACTTC.

This clonotype appeared a few times. The V call is TRBV4-1, the J call TRBJ1-3, with D maybe TRBD1 (5 bases). Germline CDR1 reads MGHRA; CDR2 reads YSYEKL. The V end lost 0 bases, the J end lost 4 bases, and 16 bases lay between the germline ends. The CDR3 has 17 amino acids. CDR3 protein: CASSQEKGGVYGNTIYF. DNA for the CDR3: TGCGCCAGCAGCCAAGAGAAGGGAGGGGTTTACGGAAACACCATATATTTT.

Comment on this clonotype: Since a much larger clone is just one base distant, this may be a read error. The chain combines TRBV6-1 with TRBJ1-5; weak D call: TRBD1 (6 bases). Germline V gene data show CDR1 as MNHNS and CDR2 as SASEGT. This CDR3 is 16 amino acids long. V lost 5 bases and J 3 bases, leaving 17 bases between the germline ends. The CDR3 sequence is CASSRGGWAHNQPQHF. CDR3 coding DNA: TGTGCCAGCAGTCGAGGGGGGTGGGCACACAATCAGCCCCAGCATTTT.

The sample holds many counts of this clonotype. CDR3: CASSSAEGAAEAFF. The CDR3, as DNA: TGTGCCAGCAGTTCCGCGGAGGGAGCCGCTGAAGCTTTCTTT. The gene calls are TRBV6-1 and TRBJ1-1; no reliable D call. This CDR3 contains 14 residues. Germline V lookup: CDR1 MNHNS, CDR2 SASEGT. Trimming removed 5 bases from V and 6 bases from J, with 16 bases in between.

This clonotype was seen repeatedly, ten times or more. The rearrangement joins TRBV28 to TRBJ2-7, with D possibly matching TRBD2 (5 bases). V was pared by 2 bases and J by 4 bases, with 12 bases between. There are 14 residues in the CDR3. Germline V lookup: CDR1 MDHEN, CDR2 SYDVKM. This CDR3 reads CASSLVGAGYEQYF. CDR3 DNA: TGTGCCAGCAGTTTAGTGGGAGCCGGTTACGAGCAGTACTTC.

This clonotype was seen more than once but under ten times. This chain links TRBV5-1 with TRBJ1-1; TRBD1 might be the D (5 bases). Germline V gene lookup returns CDR1 SGHRS and CDR2 YFSETQ. This CDR3 region has 14 residues. V gave up 4 bases and J gave up 6 bases, with 16 bases separating them. CDR3 nucleotides: TGCGCCAGCAGCCATGGGACTGCGAGGGCTGAAGCTTTCTTT. It translates to CASSHGTARAEAFF.

The table lists this clonotype with many counts. The chain couples TRBV20-1 to TRBJ1-2, with a weak D call TRBD1 (6 bases). Between the trimmed V and J ends, which lost 4 bases and 3 bases, there was a span of 9 bases. Looked up from germline, CDR1 is DFQATT and CDR2 is SNEGSKA (reference sequence). The CDR3 has 12 residues. DNA for the CDR3: TGCAGTGCTACGTCAGGGGACTATGGCTACACCTTC. As protein: CSATSGDYGYTF.

This clonotype was observed many times. This chain connects TRBV28 to TRBJ2-7; D may be TRBD1 (6 bases). V lost 7 bases and J 4 bases, leaving 17 bases between the germline ends. Germline CDR1 reads MDHEN; CDR2 reads SYDVKM. This CDR3 has 14 amino acids. The CDR3 DNA is TGTGCCAGCACCCCTACAGGGATACGGTACGAGCAGTACTTC. Residues: CASTPTGIRYEQYF.

The chain employs TRBV18 and TRBJ2-7; D tentatively reads TRBD1 or TRBD2 (5 bases each). Germline assignment: CDR1 KGHSH and CDR2 LQKENI. V lost 2 bases to trimming and J lost 4 bases, with 15 bases between them. There are 15 residues in the CDR3. Here the CDR3 reads CASSPENRRRYEQYF. CDR3 DNA sequence: TGTGCCAGCTCACCAGAAAACAGGAGGCGGTACGAGCAGTACTTC. The full variable domain, completed using reference TRBV18 and TRBJ2-7, is NAGVMQNPRHLVRRRGQEARLRCSPMKGHSHVYWYRQLPEEGLKFMVYLQKENIIDESGMPKERFSAEFPKEGPSILRIQQVVRGDSAAYFCASSPENRRRYEQYFGPGTRLTVT.